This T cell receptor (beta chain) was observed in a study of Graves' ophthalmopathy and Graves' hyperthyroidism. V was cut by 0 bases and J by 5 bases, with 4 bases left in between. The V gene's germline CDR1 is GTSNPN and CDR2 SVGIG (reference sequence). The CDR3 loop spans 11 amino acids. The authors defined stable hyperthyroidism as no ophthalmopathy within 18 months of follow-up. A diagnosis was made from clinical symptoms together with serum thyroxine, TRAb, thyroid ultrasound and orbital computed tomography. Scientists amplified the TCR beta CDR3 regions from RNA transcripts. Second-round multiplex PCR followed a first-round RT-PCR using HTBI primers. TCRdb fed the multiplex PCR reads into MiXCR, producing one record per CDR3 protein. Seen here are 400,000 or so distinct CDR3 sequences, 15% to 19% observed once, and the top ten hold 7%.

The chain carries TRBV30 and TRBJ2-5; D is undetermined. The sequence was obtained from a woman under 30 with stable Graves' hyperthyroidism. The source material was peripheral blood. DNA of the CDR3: TGTGCCTGGAGTGTACACGAGACCCAGTACTTC. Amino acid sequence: CAWSVHETQYF.